This T cell receptor beta chain was sequenced in a study of cytomegalovirus exposure and HLA in healthy donors (dated by TCRdb to the late 2010s). The study in broad terms: A later analysis indicated that the roughly 120 validation repertoires were generated on the platform also employed for the approximately 670 repertoires of the first cohort. The study aimed to test whether signatures of past pathogen exposure could be identified by cataloging public T cell receptors. Besides the first cohort of roughly 660 subjects, a separate validation cohort made up of 120 different subjects was used. To predict cytomegalovirus infection status, the study combined high-throughput TCR immunosequencing, statistical association of individual TCRs with disease status, and machine learning.

Library method: the immunoSEQ multiplex PCR assay. As for the authors' bioinformatics: A statistical classification framework was built for diagnosing cytomegalovirus status from the catalog of TCR beta chain sequences. TCRdb provides this immuneACCESS table in a form limited to in-frame rearrangements. Some clones are lacking; in checked studies, under half of them reflect an unresolved V gene, and why the rest are absent is not known. V, J and clone size are those of that table, while D and trimming were read from the DNA. Within this sample are some 170,000 clones, with roughly nine tenths of them counted one time only. The top ten constitute approximately 2.6% of the sample. Separate from the roughly 650-subject first cohort, the validation cohort of about 120 subjects was the group to which the donors belonged. On this clone: It lacks a known antigen. Within one base of it there is no much larger clone, and no base qualities were kept.

Study-level results and caveats: According to the authors, the approach could potentially be generalized to other disease states and immunological phenotypes. A later analysis lacked HLA typing for the validation cohort, so it scored co-occurrence in that cohort across all 110 or so repertoires. In the study, 150 to 200 TCR beta chains were listed as associated with cytomegalovirus. The classifier was reported to diagnose cytomegalovirus status with high specificity and sensitivity in both the original and validation cohorts. Of the cluster scores, 90% to 95% were above 0 in a later analysis, which found that TCRs clustered in the first cohort also tended to co-occur in the 90 to 150 validation repertoires. In vitro tests confirmed that a few of the cytomegalovirus-associated TCR beta chains recognize cytomegalovirus antigens. Across donors, most TCR sequences were observed very rarely, whereas some public TCRs were present in many individuals.

V lost 5 bases and J lost 3 bases; the stretch between them is 14 bases long. CDR1 SGHAT and CDR2 FQNNGV are derived from the germline V gene. The CDR3, from cysteine to phenylalanine, totals 14 residues. Left in the record is the CDR3 DNA by itself, 42 bases read in frame from the first base. The chain is assembled from TRBV11-2 and TRBJ2-7; 5 matching bases give a weak D call of TRBD2. Sequencing input: PBMCs. This receptor was taken from a man aged 18-30 years in good health and CMV-seropositive. The CDR3: CASSVPGTHYEQYF. Here is the DNA: TGTGCCAGCAGCGTGCCGGGAACCCACTACGAGCAGTACTTC.